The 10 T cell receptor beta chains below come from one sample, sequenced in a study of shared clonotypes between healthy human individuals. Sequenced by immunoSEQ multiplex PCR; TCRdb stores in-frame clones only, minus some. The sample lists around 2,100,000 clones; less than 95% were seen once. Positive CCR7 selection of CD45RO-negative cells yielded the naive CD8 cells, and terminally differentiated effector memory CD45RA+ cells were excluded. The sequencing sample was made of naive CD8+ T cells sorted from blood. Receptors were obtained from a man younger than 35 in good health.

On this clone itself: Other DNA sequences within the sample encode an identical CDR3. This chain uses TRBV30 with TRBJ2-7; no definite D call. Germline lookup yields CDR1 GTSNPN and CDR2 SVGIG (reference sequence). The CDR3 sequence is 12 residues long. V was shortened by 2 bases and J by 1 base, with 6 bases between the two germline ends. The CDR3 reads CAWSSPSYEQYF. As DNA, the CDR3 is TGTGCCTGGAGTTCCCCATCCTACGAGCAGTACTTC. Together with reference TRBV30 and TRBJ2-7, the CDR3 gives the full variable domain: SQTIHQWPATLVQPVGSPLSLECTVEGTSNPNLYWYRQAAGRGLQLLFYSVGIGQISSEVPQNLSASRPQDRQFILSSKKLLLSDSGFYLCAWSSPSYEQYFGPGTRLTVT.

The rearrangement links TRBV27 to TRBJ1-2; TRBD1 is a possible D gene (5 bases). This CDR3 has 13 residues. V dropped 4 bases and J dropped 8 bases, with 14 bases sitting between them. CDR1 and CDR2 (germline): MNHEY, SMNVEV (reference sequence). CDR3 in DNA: TGTGCCAGCAGTTCGGGACCTGCCATGGGCTACACCTTC. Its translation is CASSSGPAMGYTF.

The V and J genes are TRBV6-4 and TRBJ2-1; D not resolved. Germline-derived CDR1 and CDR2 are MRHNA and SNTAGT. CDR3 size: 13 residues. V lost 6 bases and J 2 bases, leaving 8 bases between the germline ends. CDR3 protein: CASSPFPYNEQFF. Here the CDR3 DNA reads TGTGCCAGCAGCCCCTTTCCCTACAATGAGCAGTTCTTC.

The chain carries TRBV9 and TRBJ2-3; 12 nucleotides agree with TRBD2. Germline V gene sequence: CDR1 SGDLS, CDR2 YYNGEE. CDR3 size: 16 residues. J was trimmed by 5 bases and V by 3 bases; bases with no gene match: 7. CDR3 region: CASSAGTSGFRDTQYF. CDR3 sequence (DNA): TGTGCCAGCAGCGCAGGGACTAGCGGGTTCCGAGATACGCAGTATTTT.

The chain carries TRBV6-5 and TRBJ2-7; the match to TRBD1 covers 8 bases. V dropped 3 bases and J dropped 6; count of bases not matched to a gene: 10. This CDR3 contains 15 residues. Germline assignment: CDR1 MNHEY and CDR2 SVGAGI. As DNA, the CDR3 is TGTGCCAGCAGTTATGGAACAGGGGGAAGAGGCGAGCAGTACTTC. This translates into CASSYGTGGRGEQYF.

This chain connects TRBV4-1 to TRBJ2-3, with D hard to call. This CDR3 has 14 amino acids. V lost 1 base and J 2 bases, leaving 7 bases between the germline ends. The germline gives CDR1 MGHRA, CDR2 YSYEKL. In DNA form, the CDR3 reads TGCGCCAGCAGCCAAGTCACGGTCACAGATACGCAGTATTTT. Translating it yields CASSQVTVTDTQYF.

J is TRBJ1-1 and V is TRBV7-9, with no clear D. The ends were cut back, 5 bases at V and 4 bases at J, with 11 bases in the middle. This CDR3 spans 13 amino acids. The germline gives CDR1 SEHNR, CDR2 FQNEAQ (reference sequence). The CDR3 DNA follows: TGTGCCAGCAGCATCGACCCCCTCACTGAAGCTTTCTTT. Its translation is CASSIDPLTEAFF.

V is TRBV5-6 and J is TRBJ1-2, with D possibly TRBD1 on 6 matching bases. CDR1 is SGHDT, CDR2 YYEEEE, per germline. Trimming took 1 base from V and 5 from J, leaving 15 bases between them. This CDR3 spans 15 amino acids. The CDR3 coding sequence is TGTGCCAGCAGCTTGATTCAGGGGATTATATATGGCTACACCTTC. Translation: CASSLIQGIIYGYTF. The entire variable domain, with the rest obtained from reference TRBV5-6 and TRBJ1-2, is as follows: DAGVTQSPTHLIKTRGQQVTLRCSPKSGHDTVSWYQQALGQGPQFIFQYYEEEERQRGNFPDRFSGHQFPNYSSELNVNALLLGDSALYLCASSLIQGIIYGYTFGSGTRLTVV.

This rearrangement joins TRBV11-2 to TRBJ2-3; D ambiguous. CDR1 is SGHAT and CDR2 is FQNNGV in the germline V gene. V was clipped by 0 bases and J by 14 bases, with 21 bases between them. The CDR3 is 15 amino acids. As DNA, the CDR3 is TGTGCCAGCAGCTTAGATGCGGACCGACCGCCTTTGTTGTATTTT. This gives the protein CASSLDADRPPLLYF.

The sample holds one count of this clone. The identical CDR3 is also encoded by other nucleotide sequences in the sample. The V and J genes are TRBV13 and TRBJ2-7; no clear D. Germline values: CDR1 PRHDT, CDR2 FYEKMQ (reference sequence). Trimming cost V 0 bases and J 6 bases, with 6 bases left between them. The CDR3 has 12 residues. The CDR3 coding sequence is TGTGCCAGCAGCTTAGGCTCGGGCGAGCAGTACTTC. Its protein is CASSLGSGEQYF. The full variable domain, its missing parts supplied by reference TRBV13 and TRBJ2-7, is AAGVIQSPRHLIKEKRETATLKCYPIPRHDTVYWYQQGPGQDPQFLISFYEKMQSDKGSIPDRFSAQQFSDYHSELNMSSLELGDSALYFCASSLGSGEQYFGPGTRLTVT.